This TCR beta chain was obtained from a study of HIV-infected patients and healthy controls (dated by TCRdb to the mid-2010s). In the germline V gene, CDR1 corresponds to SGHRS and CDR2 to YFSETQ. The CDR3 has 18 amino acids, counting the end cysteine and phenylalanine. Only the CDR3 portion is preserved as DNA: 54 bases, with reading frame beginning at the first base. Between the V and J ends, shortened by 0 bases and 0 bases respectively, the junction contains 13 bases. Comments on this clonotype: Its target antigen remains unknown. One base away there is no much larger clone; base qualities are not given.

To prepare the library, 5' RACE was applied. The data were produced on an Illumina MiSeq. The public reads were reprocessed in TCRdb via fastp at Q25 and MiXCR, keeping in-frame beta chains. A single entry per CDR3 protein holds the most common genes and DNA from its merged rows. This sample has almost 65,000 distinct CDR3 sequences in its table, and around 21% of those were observed once. Over 1.1% of the sample comes from the top ten. The sequenced material came from CD4+ T cells from blood. The sequence derives from a human donor in good health. Recombination joined TRBV5-1 with TRBJ2-6, and perhaps TRBD2 as D gene, on 5 matching bases. The DNA is TGCGCCAGCAGCTTGGGAGGGCCCAGATTCTCTGGGGCCAACGTCCTGACTTTC. Its translation is CASSLGGPRFSGANVLTF.